The 11 T cell receptor beta chains below come from one sample, sequenced in a study of T cells in Graves' hyperthyroidism and ophthalmopathy. From RNA transcripts, TCR beta CDR3 regions were amplified. HTBI primers were the set used in a first-round RT-PCR of the TCR CDR3. TCRdb reprocessed the multiplex PCR reads with MiXCR, giving one entry per CDR3 protein. The table records about 560,000 distinct CDR3 sequences, 14% of them present only once. The sequencing sample was made of blood. These receptors originate from a woman aged 35 to 49 with Graves' hyperthyroidism.

Remarks on this clonotype: A much bigger clone sits one base away, suggesting this may be a read error. The chain links TRBV12-3 or TRBV12-4 to TRBJ2-5; a possible D gene is TRBD1 (5 bases). The CDR3 covers 13 residues. Here the CDR3 reads CAGSLKGRETQYF. The CDR3 DNA reads as TGTGCCGGCAGCTTAAAGGGGCGGGAGACCCAGTACTTC.

This clonotype showed up many times. V and J are TRBV6-1 and TRBJ2-7; 11 bases match TRBD1. The CDR3 consists of 15 residues. Germline V gene sequence: CDR1 MNHNS, CDR2 SASEGT. Unmatched junction bases numbered 6, after V lost 5 bases and J lost 3 bases. The CDR3 bases are TGTGCCAGCAGTTACACGGGACAGGGGGTCTACGAGCAGTACTTC. This encodes CASSYTGQGVYEQYF.

This clonotype was counted at least ten times. This chain joins TRBV12-3 or TRBV12-4 and TRBJ1-4; D is unclear. The CDR3 loop spans 15 amino acids. Trimming removed 5 bases from V and 7 bases from J, with 17 bases in between. The CDR3 nucleotides are TGTGCCAGCAGTCCGCGGACTGGAGGAACTGAAAAACTGTTTTTT. Encoded protein: CASSPRTGGTEKLFF.

This clonotype was counted a few times. One end of the junction varies from germline; a read error may be responsible. The rearrangement links TRBV11-2 to TRBJ2-7; D possibly corresponds to TRBD1 (6 bases). The length of the CDR3 is 18 residues. Germline V lookup: CDR1 SGHAT, CDR2 FQNNGV. CDR3 nucleotides: TGCGCCAGCAGCCAGAAGGTGGTTGGGGACACTTTCACCTACGAGCAGTACTTC. Translated, it gives CASSQKVVGDTFTYEQYF.

Ten or more counts support this clonotype. V is TRBV24-1 and J is TRBJ2-7; D may be TRBD2 (6 bases). CDR3 length: 14 amino acids. Germline CDR1 reads KGHDR; CDR2 reads SFDVKD. Trimming pared 3 bases from V and 4 bases from J, leaving 12 bases between. CDR3 coding DNA: TGTGCCACCAGTGATCCCGGGACTTCGTACGAGCAGTACTTC. It translates to CATSDPGTSYEQYF.

This clonotype was recorded many times. V gene TRBV12-3 or TRBV12-4 combines with J gene TRBJ1-5, with D uncertain. The V gene lost 4 bases and the J gene lost 7 bases, with 8 bases spanning the gap. The CDR3 runs to 12 residues. CDR3 nucleotides: TGTGCCAGCAGTTCATTAAAGCAGCCCCAGCATTTT. It encodes CASSSLKQPQHF.

This clonotype appeared many times. In nucleotides, the CDR3 is TGTGCCAGCAGCCACGAAATTAGCGGGAGAGCCGGAGATACGCAGTATTTT. It specifies CASSHEISGRAGDTQYF. The V call is TRBV3-1, the J call TRBJ2-3; 9 nucleotides line up with TRBD2. The germline V gene encodes CDR1 LGHDT and CDR2 YNNKEL (reference sequence). CDR3 length: 17 amino acids. V trimming: 3 bases; J trimming: 5 bases; junction bases outside the gene matches: 12.

This clonotype was seen at least ten times. The rearrangement links TRBV6-1 to TRBJ2-1; 10 bases match TRBD2. The CDR3 totals 13 residues. Looked up from germline, CDR1 is MNHNS and CDR2 is SASEGT. The CDR3 coding sequence is TGTTCCCTAGCGGGGGCTTCGGGCAATGAGCAGTTCTTC. Residues: CSLAGASGNEQFF.

The table lists this clonotype with many counts. The J gene is TRBJ2-3, the V gene TRBV27; possible D gene TRBD2, 5 bases. This CDR3 is 15 amino acids long. V was pared by 7 bases and J by 0 bases, with 14 bases between. CDR1 MNHEY and CDR2 SMNVEV come from the germline V gene (reference sequence). The CDR3: CASTSSGWSTDTQYF. For the CDR3, the DNA is TGTGCCAGCACCTCCTCGGGGTGGAGCACAGATACGCAGTATTTT.

This clonotype was observed a few times. The rearrangement links TRBV15 to TRBJ2-1; D not certain. V lost 5 bases, J lost 5 bases, and 13 bases lay in between. The CDR3 is made up of 14 amino acids. Germline-derived CDR1 and CDR2 are LNHNV and YYDKDF (reference sequence). The CDR3 bases are TGTGCCACCAGCCTATTATTCCATGACAATGAGCAGTTCTTC. The encoded protein is CATSLLFHDNEQFF.

At least ten counts were recorded for this clonotype. V usage is TRBV28 and J usage is TRBJ2-5; D remains ambiguous. Germline loops: CDR1 MDHEN, CDR2 SYDVKM. This CDR3 spans 14 amino acids. Trimming left V 7 bases short and J 5 bases short, with 17 bases between. The CDR3 DNA is TGTGCCAGCAAGTCTTCCCCTCCGCAGGAGACCCAGTACTTC. This sequence encodes CASKSSPPQETQYF.